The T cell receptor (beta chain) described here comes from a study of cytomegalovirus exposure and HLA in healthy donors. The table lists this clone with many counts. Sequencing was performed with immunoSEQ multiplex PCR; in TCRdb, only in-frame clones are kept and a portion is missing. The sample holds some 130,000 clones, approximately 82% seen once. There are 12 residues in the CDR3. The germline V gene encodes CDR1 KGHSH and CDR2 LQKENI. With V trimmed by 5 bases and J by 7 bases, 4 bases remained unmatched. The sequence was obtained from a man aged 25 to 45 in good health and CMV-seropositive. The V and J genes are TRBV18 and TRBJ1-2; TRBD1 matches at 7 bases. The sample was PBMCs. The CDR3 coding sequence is TGTGCCAGCTCATCAAACAGGGGTGGCTACACCTTC. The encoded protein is CASSSNRGGYTF. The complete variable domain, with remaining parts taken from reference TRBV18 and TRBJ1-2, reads NAGVMQNPRHLVRRRGQEARLRCSPMKGHSHVYWYRQLPEEGLKFMVYLQKENIIDESGMPKERFSAEFPKEGPSILRIQQVVRGDSAAYFCASSSNRGGYTFGSGTRLTVV.